What follows describes a single T cell receptor (beta chain). Its specificity is unknown. Deletions cut 5 bases from V and 6 bases from J, with 13 bases between. Germline CDR1 SEHNR, CDR2 FQNEAQ (reference sequence). There are 14 residues in the CDR3. The treatment here: oral pan-JAK inhibitor, 5-10 mg twice daily. Sequencing used cDNA as its template, made by extracting RNA and reverse transcribing it. Clones were sequenced by immunoSEQ multiplex PCR, and TCRdb holds only the in-frame ones, with some missing. The table includes approximately 280,000 clones, more than 45% detected once. The data belong to a study of CD8+ T cells in alopecia areata. Study-wide points: For lesional scalp, especially alopecia totalis/universalis, clonality was higher than in normal scalp.

The sequence came from a human donor with alopecia areata. This material consisted of CD4+ T cells sorted from blood, taken at week 24, from a patient treated with tofacitinib. The rearrangement uses TRBV7-9 and TRBJ1-4; possible D gene TRBD1, 5 bases. As DNA, the CDR3 is TGTGCCAGCAGCCCACGCGGGGCGGATGAAAAACTGTTTTTT. This sequence encodes CASSPRGADEKLFF.